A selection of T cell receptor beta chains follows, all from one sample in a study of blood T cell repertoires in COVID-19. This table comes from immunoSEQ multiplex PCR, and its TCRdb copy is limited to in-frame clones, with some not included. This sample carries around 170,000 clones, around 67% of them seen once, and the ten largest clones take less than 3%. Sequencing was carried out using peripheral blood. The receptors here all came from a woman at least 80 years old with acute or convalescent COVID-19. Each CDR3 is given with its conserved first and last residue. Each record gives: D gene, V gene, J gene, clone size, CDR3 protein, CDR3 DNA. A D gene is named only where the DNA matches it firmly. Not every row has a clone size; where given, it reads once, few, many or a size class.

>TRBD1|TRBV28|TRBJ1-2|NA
CASRDRGSALYGYTF
TGTGCCAGCCGGGACAGGGGAAGCGCCCTCTATGGCTACACCTTC
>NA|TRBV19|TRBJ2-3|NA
CASRTMGARTDTQYF
TGTGCCAGTAGGACGATGGGGGCGAGGACAGATACGCAGTATTTT
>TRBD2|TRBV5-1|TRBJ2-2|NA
CASSDPGGSNTGELFF
TGCGCCAGCAGCGATCCGGGAGGTTCGAACACCGGGGAGCTGTTTTTT
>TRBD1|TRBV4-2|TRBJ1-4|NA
CASSQEGRGLEKLFF
TGTGCCAGCAGCCAAGAGGGCAGGGGGCTTGAAAAACTGTTTTTT
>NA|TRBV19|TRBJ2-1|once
CASSIQSDNNEQFF
TGTGCCAGTAGTATCCAAAGTGACAACAATGAGCAGTTCTTC
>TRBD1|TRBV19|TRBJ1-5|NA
CASSSPGTGIRPQHF
TGTGCCAGTAGTTCTCCCGGGACAGGGATCCGGCCCCAGCATTTT
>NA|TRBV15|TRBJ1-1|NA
CATSHEGRGTEAFF
TGTGCCACCAGCCACGAGGGTAGAGGGACTGAAGCTTTCTTT
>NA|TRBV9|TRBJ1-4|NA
CASSVVGGGGEEKLFF
TGTGCCAGCAGCGTAGTCGGGGGAGGGGGAGAGGAAAAACTGTTTTTT
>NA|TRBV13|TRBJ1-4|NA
CASSLGRGKLFF
TGTGCCAGCAGCTTAGGGAGAGGGAAACTGTTTTTT
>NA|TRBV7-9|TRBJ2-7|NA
CASSPPSKGYEQYF
TGTGCCAGCAGCCCACCTAGTAAAGGCTACGAGCAGTACTTC
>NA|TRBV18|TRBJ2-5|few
CASSPSRGYQETQYF
TGTGCCAGCTCACCAAGCAGGGGATACCAAGAGACCCAGTACTTC
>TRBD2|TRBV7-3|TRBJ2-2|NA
CASSSWREGGELFF
TGTGCCAGCAGTTCGTGGAGGGAGGGCGGGGAGCTGTTTTTT
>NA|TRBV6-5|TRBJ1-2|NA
CASSLNGGAGHGYTF
TGTGCCAGCAGCCTGAACGGCGGGGCGGGACATGGCTACACCTTC
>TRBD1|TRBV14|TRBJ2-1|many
CASSNEGDRRHYNEQFF
TGTGCCAGCAGCAACGAAGGGGACAGGAGACATTACAATGAGCAGTTCTTC
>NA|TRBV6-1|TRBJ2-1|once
CASSEALMGAEAPFSTYNEQFF
TGTGCCAGCAGTGAAGCGCTTATGGGAGCGGAAGCCCCCTTCTCTACCTACAATGAGCAGTTCTTC
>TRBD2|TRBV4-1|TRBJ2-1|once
CASSPLAGGTNEQFF
TGCGCCAGCAGCCCACTAGCGGGTGGGACCAATGAGCAGTTCTTC
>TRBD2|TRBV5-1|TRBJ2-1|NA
CASSFTASGKVYNEQFF
TGCGCCAGCAGCTTTACGGCTAGCGGCAAAGTTTACAATGAGCAGTTCTTC
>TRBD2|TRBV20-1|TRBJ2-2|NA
CSASFLAGGGSGELFF
TGCAGTGCTAGTTTTCTAGCGGGAGGCGGGTCCGGGGAGCTGTTTTTT
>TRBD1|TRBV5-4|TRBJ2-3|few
CASSFSGQVRQSTDTQYF
TGTGCCAGCAGCTTTTCGGGACAGGTCAGACAAAGCACAGATACGCAGTATTTT
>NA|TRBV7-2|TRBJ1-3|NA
CASSLGQGATGNTIYF
TGTGCCAGCAGCTTGGGGCAGGGCGCGACTGGAAACACCATATATTTT
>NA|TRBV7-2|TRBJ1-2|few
CASSLPGDYGYTF
TGTGCCAGCAGTCTACCAGGGGACTATGGCTACACCTTC
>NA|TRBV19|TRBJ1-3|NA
CASSLRRSGYTIYF
TGTGCCAGTAGTCTAAGACGGTCCGGGTACACCATATATTTT
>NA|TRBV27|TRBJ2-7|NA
CASSYPGGREQYF
TGTGCCAGCAGTTACCCCGGGGGGCGCGAGCAGTACTTC
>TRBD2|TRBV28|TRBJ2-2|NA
CASSLAGEGTGELFF
TGTGCCAGCAGTTTAGCGGGAGAGGGCACCGGGGAGCTGTTTTTT
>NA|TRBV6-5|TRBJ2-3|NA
CASALWSGGTDTQYF
TGTGCCAGCGCCCTTTGGAGCGGAGGCACAGATACGCAGTATTTT
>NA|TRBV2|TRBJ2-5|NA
CASGKQRYQETQYF
TGTGCCAGCGGTAAGCAGAGGTACCAAGAGACCCAGTACTTC
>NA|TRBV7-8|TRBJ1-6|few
CASRRGNSPLHF
TGTGCCAGCAGACGGGGGAATTCACCCCTCCACTTT
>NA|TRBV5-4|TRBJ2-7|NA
CASSLQREQYF
TGTGCCAGCAGCCTCCAGCGTGAGCAGTACTTC
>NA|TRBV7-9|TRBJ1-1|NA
CASSLSGGLNTEAFF
TGTGCCAGCAGCTTATCCGGGGGATTGAACACTGAAGCTTTCTTT
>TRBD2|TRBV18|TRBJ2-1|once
CASSPRLAGAGGNEQFF
TGTGCCAGCTCACCACGACTAGCGGGAGCAGGTGGCAATGAGCAGTTCTTC
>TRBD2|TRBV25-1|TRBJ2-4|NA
CASSTSGSIGIQYF
TGTGCCAGCAGTACTAGCGGGAGCATCGGCATTCAGTACTTC
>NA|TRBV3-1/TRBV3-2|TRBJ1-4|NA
CASSQDRNEKLFF
TGTGCCAGCAGCCAAGACAGAAATGAAAAACTGTTTTTT
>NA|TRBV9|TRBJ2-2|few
CASSVGIAAYTGELFF
TGTGCCAGCAGCGTAGGAATAGCGGCTTACACCGGGGAGCTGTTTTTT
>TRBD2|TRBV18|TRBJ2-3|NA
CASSPGGRPRGTDTQYF
TGTGCCAGCTCACCCGGCGGGAGGCCCCGGGGCACAGATACGCAGTATTTT
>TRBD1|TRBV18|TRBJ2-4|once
CASSPGDRGRNIQYF
TGTGCCAGCTCACCGGGGGACAGGGGGAGAAACATTCAGTACTTC
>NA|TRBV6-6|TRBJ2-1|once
CASRPPQARTGNEQFF
TGTGCCAGCAGGCCCCCCCAGGCTCGAACGGGGAATGAGCAGTTCTTC
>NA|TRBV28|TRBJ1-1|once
CASSLFVSNTEAFF
TGTGCCAGCAGTCTATTTGTGTCAAACACTGAAGCTTTCTTT
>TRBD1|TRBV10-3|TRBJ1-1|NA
CATWGQGVSRAFF
TGTGCCACCTGGGGACAGGGAGTCTCCAGGGCTTTCTTT
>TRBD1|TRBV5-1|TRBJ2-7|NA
CASSPGQGAREQYF
TGCGCCAGCAGCCCGGGACAGGGGGCGCGGGAGCAGTACTTC
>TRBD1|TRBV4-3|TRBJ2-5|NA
CASSQWGDRVETQYF
TGCGCCAGCAGCCAATGGGGGGACAGGGTAGAAACCCAGTACTTC
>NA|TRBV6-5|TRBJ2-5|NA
CASGDRGTETQYF
TGTGCCAGCGGAGATAGGGGGACGGAGACCCAGTACTTC
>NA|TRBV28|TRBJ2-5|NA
CASSLRQETQYF
TGTGCCAGCAGTTTACGGCAAGAGACCCAGTACTTC
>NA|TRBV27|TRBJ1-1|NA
CASSKKNPDTEAFF
TGTGCCAGCAGTAAAAAGAACCCGGACACTGAAGCTTTCTTT
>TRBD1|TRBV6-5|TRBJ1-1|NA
CASSYYRGRTEAFF
TGTGCCAGCAGTTACTACAGGGGGCGAACTGAAGCTTTCTTT